This passage covers 10 T cell receptor beta chains from one sample sequenced in a study of blood T cell repertoires in COVID-19. The protocol was immunoSEQ multiplex PCR, while the TCRdb copy is restricted to in-frame clones and leaves out a portion. The repertoire holds 250,000 to 350,000 clones, with roughly nine tenths as singletons. The sample was PBMCs or T cells enriched from blood (not recorded which). The receptors derive from a woman aged 40 to 49 who had recovered from COVID-19.

This clone has just one count. V usage is TRBV6-5 and J usage is TRBJ2-1; 7 bases match TRBD1. This CDR3 is built from 16 residues. Germline CDR1 MNHEY, CDR2 SVGAGI. Germline trimming cut 3 bases from V and 9 bases from J; bases unmatched to any gene: 14. The CDR3: CASSYATGAPAGEQFF. In DNA form, the CDR3 reads TGTGCCAGCAGTTATGCCACAGGGGCGCCCGCGGGTGAGCAGTTCTTC.

The chain links TRBV6-5 to TRBJ1-3; D unclear. Between the trimmed V and J ends, which lost 6 bases and 3 bases, there was a span of 12 bases. Germline CDR1 and CDR2: MNHEY and SVGAGI. The CDR3 extends over 14 amino acids. CDR3 sequence reads: CASSQTLVGNTIYF. The CDR3 DNA sequence: TGTGCCAGCAGCCAGACATTGGTTGGAAACACCATATATTTT.

This chain uses TRBV7-9 with TRBJ2-1; maybe TRBD2 (6 bases). The CDR3 covers 12 residues. The V gene lost 5 bases and the J gene lost 9 bases, with 11 bases spanning the gap. The germline gives CDR1 SEHNR, CDR2 FQNEAQ (reference sequence). CDR3 DNA: TGTGCCAGCAGCGCCCTCGGGGGTGAGCAGTTCTTC. It translates to CASSALGGEQFF.

This chain uses TRBV5-1 with TRBJ2-3; the match to TRBD1 covers 7 bases. This CDR3 region has 16 residues. CDR1 is SGHRS and CDR2 is YFSETQ in the germline V gene. With 4 bases clipped from V and 2 bases from J, the junction kept 10 bases outside the gene matches. CDR3 coding DNA: TGCGCCAGCAGCCGCTTACAGGGGCCCGCCACAGATACGCAGTATTTT. Its translation: CASSRLQGPATDTQYF. Full variable domain (remainder filled in from reference TRBV5-1 and TRBJ2-3): KAGVTQTPRYLIKTRGQQVTLSCSPISGHRSVSWYQQTPGQGLQFLFEYFSETQRNKGNFPGRFSGRQFSNSRSEMNVSTLELGDSALYLCASSRLQGPATDTQYFGPGTRLTVL.

The chain combines TRBV11-2 with TRBJ2-3; 8 bases align to TRBD2. J lost 9 bases, V lost 2 bases, and 16 bases had no gene match. The CDR3 consists of 17 residues. Germline V gene lookup returns CDR1 SGHAT and CDR2 FQNNGV. The CDR3 nucleotides are TGTGCCAGCAGCTTACGGGGTAGCGGGGTGAGGCGCATCACGCAGTATTTT. This sequence encodes CASSLRGSGVRRITQYF.

Note on this clone: This specimen includes other DNA sequences encoding the same CDR3. The gene calls are TRBV7-2 and TRBJ2-5; possibly TRBD1 for D (6 bases). The CDR3 loop spans 13 amino acids. Germline V gene sequence: CDR1 SGHTA, CDR2 FQGNSA. Trimming removed 5 bases from V and 2 bases from J, with 9 bases in between. CDR3 sequence: CASSLGQQETQYF. CDR3 sequence (DNA): TGTGCCAGCAGCCTCGGACAGCAAGAGACCCAGTACTTC.

The genes are TRBV29-1 and TRBJ2-5; 13 positions agree with TRBD2. This CDR3 contains 18 residues. Germline V lookup: CDR1 SQVTM, CDR2 ANQGSEA. Trimming at V came to 5 bases and at J to 3 bases, leaving 15 bases not matched to a gene. The CDR3 nucleotides read TGCAGCGTTTCGGGACTAGCGGGGACCACTAAGTCCAAAGAGACCCAGTACTTC. Residues: CSVSGLAGTTKSKETQYF.

There are a few counts of this clone. The chain employs TRBV7-9 and TRBJ2-7; 7 nucleotides match TRBD1. This CDR3 has 16 residues. V gave up 3 bases and J gave up 2 bases; unmatched junction bases: 10. Germline CDR1 is SEHNR and CDR2 is FQNEAQ (reference sequence). Here the CDR3 DNA reads TGTGCCAGCAGCTTCCCGACGGACAGGTTGACCTACGAGCAGTACTTC. It translates to CASSFPTDRLTYEQYF.

The chain has TRBV6-2 or TRBV6-3 and TRBJ2-7; D is perhaps TRBD1 (5 bases). The CDR3 has 15 residues. Germline CDR1 is MNHEY and CDR2 is SVGEGT. Trimming left V 5 bases short and J 3 bases short, with 17 bases between. CDR3 residues: CASSNPYPTGYEQYF. The CDR3 coding sequence is TGTGCCAGCAGTAACCCCTACCCTACAGGCTACGAGCAGTACTTC.

The table lists this clone with many counts. The CDR3: CASSASGTGGNEQYF. The CDR3, as DNA: TGTGCCAGCAGCGCCTCCGGGACAGGGGGCAACGAGCAGTACTTC. The V gene is TRBV9, the J gene TRBJ2-7, with 12 bases lining up with TRBD1. The V segment lost 3 bases and the J segment 5 bases; nucleotides outside the gene matches: 6. Looked up from germline, CDR1 is SGDLS and CDR2 is YYNGEE. CDR3 length: 15 residues.